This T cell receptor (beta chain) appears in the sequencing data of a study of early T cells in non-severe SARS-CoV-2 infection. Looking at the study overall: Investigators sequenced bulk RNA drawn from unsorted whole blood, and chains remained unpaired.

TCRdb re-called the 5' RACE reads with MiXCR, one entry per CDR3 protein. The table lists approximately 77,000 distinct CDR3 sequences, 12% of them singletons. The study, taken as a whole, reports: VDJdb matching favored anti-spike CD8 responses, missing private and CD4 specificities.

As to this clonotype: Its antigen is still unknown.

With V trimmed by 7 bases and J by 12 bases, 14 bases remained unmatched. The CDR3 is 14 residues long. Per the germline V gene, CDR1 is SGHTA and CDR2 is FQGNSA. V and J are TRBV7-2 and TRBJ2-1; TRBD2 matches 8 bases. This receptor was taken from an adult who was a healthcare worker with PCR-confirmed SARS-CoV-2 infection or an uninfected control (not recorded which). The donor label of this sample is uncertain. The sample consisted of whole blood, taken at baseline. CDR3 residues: CASTGGLAEGVQFF. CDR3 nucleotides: TGTGCCAGCACCGGCGGACTAGCCGAAGGGGTGCAGTTCTTC.